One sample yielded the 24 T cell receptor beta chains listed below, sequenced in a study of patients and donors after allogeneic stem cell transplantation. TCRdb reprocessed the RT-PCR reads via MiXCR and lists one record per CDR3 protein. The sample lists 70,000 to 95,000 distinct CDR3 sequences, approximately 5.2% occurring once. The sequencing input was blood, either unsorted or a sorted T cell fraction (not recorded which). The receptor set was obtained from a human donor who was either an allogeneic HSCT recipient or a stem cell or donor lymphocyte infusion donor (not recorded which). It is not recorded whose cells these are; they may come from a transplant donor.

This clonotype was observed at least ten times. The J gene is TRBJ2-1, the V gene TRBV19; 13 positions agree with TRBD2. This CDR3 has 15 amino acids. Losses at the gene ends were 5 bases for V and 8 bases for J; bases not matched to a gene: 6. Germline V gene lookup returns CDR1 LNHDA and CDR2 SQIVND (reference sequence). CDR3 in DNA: TGTGCCAGTAGTCCCGGACTAGCGGGAGCTGATGAGCAGTTCTTC. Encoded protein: CASSPGLAGADEQFF.

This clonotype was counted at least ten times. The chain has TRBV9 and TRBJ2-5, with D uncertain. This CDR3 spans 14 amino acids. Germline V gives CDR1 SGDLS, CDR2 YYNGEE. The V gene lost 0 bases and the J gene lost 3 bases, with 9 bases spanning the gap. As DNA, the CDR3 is TGTGCCAGCAGCGTAGAGCCGGAGAAAGAGACCCAGTACTTC. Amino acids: CASSVEPEKETQYF.

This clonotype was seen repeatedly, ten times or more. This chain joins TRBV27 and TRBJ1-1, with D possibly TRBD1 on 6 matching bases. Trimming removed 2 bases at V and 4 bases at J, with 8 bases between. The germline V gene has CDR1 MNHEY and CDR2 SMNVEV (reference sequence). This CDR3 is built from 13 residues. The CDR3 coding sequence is TGTGCCAGCAGTTTACGCAGGGGCACTGAAGCTTTCTTT. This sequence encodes CASSLRRGTEAFF.

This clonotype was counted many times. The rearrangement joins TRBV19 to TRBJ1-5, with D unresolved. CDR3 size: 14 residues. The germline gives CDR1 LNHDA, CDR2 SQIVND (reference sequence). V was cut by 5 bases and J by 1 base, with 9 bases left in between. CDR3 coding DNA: TGTGCCAGTAGTGCCCTCACAAGCAATCAGCCCCAGCATTTT. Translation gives CASSALTSNQPQHF.

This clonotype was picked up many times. This chain's CDR3 is CASSSLAGGKNEQYF. The CDR3 bases are TGTGCCAGCAGTTCCTTAGCGGGAGGAAAAAACGAGCAGTACTTC. The chain combines TRBV28 with TRBJ2-7, with 10 bases lining up with TRBD2. The V gene end was trimmed by 4 bases and the J gene end by 5 bases; junction bases not matched to a gene: 8. The germline CDR1 and CDR2 sequences are MDHEN and SYDVKM. The length of the CDR3 is 15 residues.

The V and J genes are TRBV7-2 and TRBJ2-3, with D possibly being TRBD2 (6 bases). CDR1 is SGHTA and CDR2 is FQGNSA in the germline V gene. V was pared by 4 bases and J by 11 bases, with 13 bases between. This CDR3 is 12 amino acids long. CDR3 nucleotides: TGTGCCAGCAGCTCCCAGGGAGGAGGGCAGTATTTT. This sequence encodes CASSSQGGGQYF.

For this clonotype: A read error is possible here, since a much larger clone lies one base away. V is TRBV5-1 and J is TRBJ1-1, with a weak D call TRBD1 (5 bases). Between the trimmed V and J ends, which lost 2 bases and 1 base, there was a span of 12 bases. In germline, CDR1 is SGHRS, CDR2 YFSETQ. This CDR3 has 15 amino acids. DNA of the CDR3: TGCGCCAGCAGCTTTGGGGGAGTACAGAACACTGAAGCTTTCTTT. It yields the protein CASSFGGVQNTEAFF.

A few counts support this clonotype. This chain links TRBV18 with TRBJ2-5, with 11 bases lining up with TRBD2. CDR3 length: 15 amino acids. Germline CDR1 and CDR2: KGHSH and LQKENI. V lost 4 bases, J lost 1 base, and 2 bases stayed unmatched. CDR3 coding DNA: TGTGCCAGCTCACGACTAGCGGGGAGCCAAGAGACCCAGTACTTC. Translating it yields CASSRLAGSQETQYF.

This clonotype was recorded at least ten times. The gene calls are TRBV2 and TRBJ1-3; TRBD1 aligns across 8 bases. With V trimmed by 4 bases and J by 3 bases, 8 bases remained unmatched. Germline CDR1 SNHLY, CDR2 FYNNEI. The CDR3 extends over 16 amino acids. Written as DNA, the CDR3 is TGTGCCAGCAGTGGAAGACAGGGGTTAGGTGGAAACACCATATATTTT. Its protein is CASSGRQGLGGNTIYF.

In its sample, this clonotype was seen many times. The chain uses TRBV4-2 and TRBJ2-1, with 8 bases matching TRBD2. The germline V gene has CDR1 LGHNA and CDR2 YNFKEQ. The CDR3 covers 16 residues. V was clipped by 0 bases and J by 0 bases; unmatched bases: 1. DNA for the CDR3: TGTGCCAGCAGCCAAGATCTAGCGGGCTCCTACAATGAGCAGTTCTTC. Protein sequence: CASSQDLAGSYNEQFF.

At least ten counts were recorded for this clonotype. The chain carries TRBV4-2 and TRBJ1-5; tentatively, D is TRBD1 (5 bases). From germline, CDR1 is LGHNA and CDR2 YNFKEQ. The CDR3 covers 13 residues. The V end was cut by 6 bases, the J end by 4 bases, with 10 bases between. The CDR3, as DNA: TGTGCCAGCAGACGAGACAGAAATCAGCCCCAGCATTTT. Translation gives CASRRDRNQPQHF.

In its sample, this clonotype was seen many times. Written as DNA, the CDR3 is TGTGCCAGCAGCCGCGTCAACTGGGTCACCGGGGAGCTGTTTTTT. Its protein product is CASSRVNWVTGELFF. The chain joins TRBV5-5 to TRBJ2-2; D uncertain. Between the trimmed V and J ends, which lost 4 bases and 4 bases, there was a span of 14 bases. The CDR3 runs 15 residues. Per germline, CDR1 SGHKS and CDR2 YYEKEE (reference sequence).

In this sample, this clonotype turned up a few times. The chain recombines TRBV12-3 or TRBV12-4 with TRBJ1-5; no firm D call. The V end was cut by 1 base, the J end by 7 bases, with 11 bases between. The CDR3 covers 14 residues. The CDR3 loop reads CASSLGGVAQPQHF. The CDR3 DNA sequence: TGTGCCAGCAGTTTAGGTGGCGTAGCCCAGCCCCAGCATTTT.

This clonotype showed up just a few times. The CDR3 DNA follows: TGTGCCAGTAGAGCCACAGGCACAGATACGCAGTATTTT. This encodes CASRATGTDTQYF. The chain links TRBV19 to TRBJ2-3; no reliable D call. From germline, CDR1 is LNHDA and CDR2 SQIVND (reference sequence). CDR3 length: 13 amino acids. The V end was cut by 6 bases, the J end by 1 base, with 8 bases between.

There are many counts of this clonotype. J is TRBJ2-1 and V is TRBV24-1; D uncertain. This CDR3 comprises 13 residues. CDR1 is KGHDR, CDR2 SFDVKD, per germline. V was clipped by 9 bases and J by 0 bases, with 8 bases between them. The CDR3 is CATRRSSYNEQFF. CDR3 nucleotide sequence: TGTGCCACCCGAAGGAGCTCCTACAATGAGCAGTTCTTC.

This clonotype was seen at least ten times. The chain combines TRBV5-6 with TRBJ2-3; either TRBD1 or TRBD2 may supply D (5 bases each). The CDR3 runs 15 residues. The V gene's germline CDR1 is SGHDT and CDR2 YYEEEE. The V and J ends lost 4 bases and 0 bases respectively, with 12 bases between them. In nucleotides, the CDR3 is TGTGCCAGCAGCCCCTGGGGCGGGAGCACAGATACGCAGTATTTT. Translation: CASSPWGGSTDTQYF.

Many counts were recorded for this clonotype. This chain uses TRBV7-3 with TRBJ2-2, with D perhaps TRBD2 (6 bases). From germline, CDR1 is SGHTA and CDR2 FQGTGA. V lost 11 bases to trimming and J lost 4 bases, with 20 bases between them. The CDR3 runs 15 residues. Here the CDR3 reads CAVSLGRDGTGELFF. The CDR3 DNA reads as TGTGCCGTCAGTCTAGGGCGGGACGGCACCGGGGAGCTGTTTTTT.

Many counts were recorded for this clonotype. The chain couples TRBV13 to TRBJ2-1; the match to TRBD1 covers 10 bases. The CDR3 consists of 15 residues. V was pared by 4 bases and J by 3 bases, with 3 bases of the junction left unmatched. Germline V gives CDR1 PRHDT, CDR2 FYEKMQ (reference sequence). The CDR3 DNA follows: TGTGCCAGCAGCTCCCGGGACAGGGGCTACAATGAGCAGTTCTTC. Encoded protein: CASSSRDRGYNEQFF.

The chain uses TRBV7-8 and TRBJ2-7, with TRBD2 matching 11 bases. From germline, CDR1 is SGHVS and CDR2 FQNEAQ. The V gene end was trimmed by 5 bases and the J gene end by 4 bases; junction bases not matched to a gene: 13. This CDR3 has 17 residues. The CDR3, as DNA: TGTGCCAGCAGCCCCTACAGGATAACTAGCGGGAGATACGAGCAGTACTTC. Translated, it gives CASSPYRITSGRYEQYF.

The CDR3 DNA reads as TGCAGTGCTAGAAGACTAGGAATAGTCGATGAGCAGTTCTTC. Its protein is CSARRLGIVDEQFF. The V and J genes are TRBV20-1 and TRBJ2-1; D is possibly TRBD2 (6 bases). Trimming shortened V by 2 bases and J by 8 bases, and 16 bases separated the two germline ends. Looked up from germline, CDR1 is DFQATT and CDR2 is SNEGSKA (reference sequence). This CDR3 contains 14 residues.

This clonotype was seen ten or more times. The CDR3 here is CASSVSGSGGYEQFF. The CDR3 DNA reads as TGTGCCAGCAGCGTAAGCGGGAGCGGTGGGTATGAGCAGTTCTTC. The V and J genes are TRBV9 and TRBJ2-1, with 8 positions matching TRBD2. The CDR3 is made up of 15 amino acids. From germline, CDR1 is SGDLS and CDR2 YYNGEE. The trim removed 1 base at V and 8 bases at J, leaving 8 bases unmatched.

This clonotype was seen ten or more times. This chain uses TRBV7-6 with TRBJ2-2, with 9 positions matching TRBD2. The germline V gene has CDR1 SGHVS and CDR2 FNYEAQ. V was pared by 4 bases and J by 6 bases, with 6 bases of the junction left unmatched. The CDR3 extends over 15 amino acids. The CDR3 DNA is TGTGCCAGCAGCTCCCTAGCGGGAAGGGCCGGGGAGCTGTTTTTT. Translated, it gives CASSSLAGRAGELFF. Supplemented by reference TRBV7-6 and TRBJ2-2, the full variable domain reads GAGVSQSPRYKVTKRGQDVALRCDPISGHVSLYWYRQALGQGPEFLTYFNYEAQQDKSGLPNDRFSAERPEGSISTLTIQRTEQRDSAMYRCASSSLAGRAGELFFGEGSRLTVL.

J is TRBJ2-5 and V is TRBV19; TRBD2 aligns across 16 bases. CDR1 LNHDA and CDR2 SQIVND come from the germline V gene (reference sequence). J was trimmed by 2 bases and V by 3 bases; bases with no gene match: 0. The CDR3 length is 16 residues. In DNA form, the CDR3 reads TGTGCCAGTAGTATGGGACTAGCGGGAGGGCAAGAGACCCAGTACTTC. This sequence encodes CASSMGLAGGQETQYF.

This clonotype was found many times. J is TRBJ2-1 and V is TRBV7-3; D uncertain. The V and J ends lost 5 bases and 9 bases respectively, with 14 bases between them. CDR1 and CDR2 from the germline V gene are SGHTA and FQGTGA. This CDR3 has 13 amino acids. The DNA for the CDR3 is TGTGCCAGCAGCCGAACCTCCGGCTCTGAGCAGTTCTTC. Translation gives CASSRTSGSEQFF.